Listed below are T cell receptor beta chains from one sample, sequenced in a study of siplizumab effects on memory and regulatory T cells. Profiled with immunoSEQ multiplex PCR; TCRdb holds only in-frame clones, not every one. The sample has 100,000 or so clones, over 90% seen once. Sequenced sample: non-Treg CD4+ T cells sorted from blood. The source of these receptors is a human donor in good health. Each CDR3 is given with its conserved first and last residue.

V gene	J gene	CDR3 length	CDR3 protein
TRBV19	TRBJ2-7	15	CASSTTDGGRTPVYF
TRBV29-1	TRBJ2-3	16	CSVVSGGSGAADTQYF
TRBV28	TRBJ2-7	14	CASRTIGQSYEQYF
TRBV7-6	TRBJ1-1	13	CASSLRIGTEAFF
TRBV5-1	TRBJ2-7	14	CASSLRPAGYEQYF
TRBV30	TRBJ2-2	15	CAWSMGLPDTGELFF
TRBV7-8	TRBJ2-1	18	CASSLASASGRVYNEQFF
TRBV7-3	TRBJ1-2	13	CASSRQGDGGYTF
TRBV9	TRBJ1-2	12	CASSGKGYGYTF
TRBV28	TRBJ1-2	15	CASSPSLGVSGGYTF
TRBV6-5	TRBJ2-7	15	CASSYSAVSSYEQYF
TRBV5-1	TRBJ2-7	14	CASSRGLAGDEQYF
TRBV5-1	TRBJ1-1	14	CASSLLGADTEAFF
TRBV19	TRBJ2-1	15	CASNQNALRGDEQFF
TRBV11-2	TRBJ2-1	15	CASSPTSGSVNEQFF
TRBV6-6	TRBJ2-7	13	CASSRGALYEQYF
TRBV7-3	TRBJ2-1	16	CASSLTPRTTYNEQFF
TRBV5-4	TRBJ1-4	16	CASSRNAQATNEKLFF
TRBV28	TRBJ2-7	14	CASRPGGRIYEQYF
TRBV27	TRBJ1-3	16	CASSLGVGFSGNTIYF
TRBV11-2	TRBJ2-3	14	CASSPLASTDTQYF
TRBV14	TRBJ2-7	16	CASSRGGLTGIYEQYF
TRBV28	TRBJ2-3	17	CASSLGFSGRNTDTQYF
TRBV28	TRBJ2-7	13	CASTPGGVYEQYF
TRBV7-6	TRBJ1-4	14	CASSQVGAKGKLFF
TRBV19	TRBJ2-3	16	CASRGLAGVGTDTQYF
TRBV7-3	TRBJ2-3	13	CASSKGRGDTQYF
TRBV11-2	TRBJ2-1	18	CASSLVGGADAAYNEQFF
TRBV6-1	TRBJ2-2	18	CASSETSGSSMGTGELFF
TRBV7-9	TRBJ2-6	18	CASSLAVSRGSGANVLTF
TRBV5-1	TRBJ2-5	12	CASSQNKETQYF
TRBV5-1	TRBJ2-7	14	CASSLSGGYYEQYF
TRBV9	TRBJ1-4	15	CASSETEARYEKLFF
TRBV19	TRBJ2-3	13	CASSQGRTDTQYF
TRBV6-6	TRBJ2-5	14	CASARAPGPETQYF
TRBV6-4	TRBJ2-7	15	CASSRLAGGLYEQYF
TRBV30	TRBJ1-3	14	CAWRAGSSGNTIYF
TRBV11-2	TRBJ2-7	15	CASSTRTGRTYEQYF
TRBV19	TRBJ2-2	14	CASRLAMSTGELFF
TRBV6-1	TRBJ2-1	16	CASSEDPRTPRNEQFF